This paragraph reports one TCR beta chain. Peripheral blood, about 9.3 milliliters per donor, was collected. These data are taken from a study of blood T cells in healthy people across ages. For the second PCR, which ran for about 6 to 11 cycles, a sample-barcoded 5' primer and a J-beta primer mix were used. Using its own MiXCR run on the 5' RACE reads, TCRdb lists one record per CDR3 protein. Counted here are some 1,800,000 distinct CDR3 sequences, about two fifths occurring once; the ten biggest clones make up 20% to 25%. Germline V gene data show CDR1 as SEHNR and CDR2 as FQNEAQ (reference sequence). The CDR3 sequence is 16 residues long. The ends lost 3 bases at V and 2 bases at J; junction bases unmatched: 6.

The sequenced sample was blood. This receptor was obtained from a human donor in good health. The chain recombines TRBV7-9 with TRBJ2-5; 10 bases fit TRBD1. The CDR3 DNA reads as TGTGCCAGCAGCTTCAGGGAGGACAGGGGGCAAGAGACCCAGTACTTC. It translates to CASSFREDRGQETQYF.